One T cell receptor beta chain is described in this entry. What it binds is not known. The sample originates from a study of STAT3 mutations in large granular lymphocyte leukemia. Clones were sequenced by immunoSEQ multiplex PCR, and TCRdb holds only the in-frame ones, with some missing. The data contain about 15,000 clones, around 90% of them singletons. The germline V gene has CDR1 MNHEY and CDR2 SVGAGI. V lost 4 bases to trimming and J lost 0 bases, with 12 bases between them. The CDR3 loop spans 16 amino acids. Study-wide findings and caveats: At least one immunodominant TCR beta clonotype appeared in every T-cell large granular lymphocyte leukemia patient.

Sequencing was performed on peripheral blood mononuclear cells. The sequence was collected from a woman in her forties or fifties with T-cell large granular lymphocyte leukemia. Some clones in this sample may be carry-over from other donors' samples. The chain recombines TRBV6-5 with TRBJ1-4, with D possibly matching TRBD1 (6 bases). In DNA form, the CDR3 reads TGTGCCAGCAGTTTCGACAGGAGTGCAACTAATGAAAAACTGTTTTTT. It encodes CASSFDRSATNEKLFF.